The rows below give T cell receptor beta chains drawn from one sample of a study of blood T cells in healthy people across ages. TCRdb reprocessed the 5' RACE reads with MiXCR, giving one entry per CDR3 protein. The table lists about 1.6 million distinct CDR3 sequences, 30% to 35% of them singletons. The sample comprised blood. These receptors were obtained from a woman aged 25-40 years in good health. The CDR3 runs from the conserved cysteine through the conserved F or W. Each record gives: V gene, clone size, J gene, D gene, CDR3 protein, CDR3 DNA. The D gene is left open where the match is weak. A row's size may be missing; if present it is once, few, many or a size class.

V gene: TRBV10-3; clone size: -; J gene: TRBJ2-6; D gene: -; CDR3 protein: CAISTRGPVSGANVLTF; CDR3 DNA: TGTGCCATCAGTACCAGGGGACCAGTCTCTGGGGCCAACGTCCTGACTTTC
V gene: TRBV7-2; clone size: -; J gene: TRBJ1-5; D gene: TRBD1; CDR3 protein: CASSPDRGSFQPQHF; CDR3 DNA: TGTGCCAGCAGCCCTGACAGGGGAAGTTTTCAGCCCCAGCATTTT
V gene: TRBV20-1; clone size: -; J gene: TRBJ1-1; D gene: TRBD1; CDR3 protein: CSARYPGGTSGAFF; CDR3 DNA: TGCAGTGCTAGGTATCCAGGGGGGACAAGTGGAGCTTTCTTT
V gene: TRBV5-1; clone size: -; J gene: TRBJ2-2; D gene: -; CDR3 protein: CASSLITGRSSTGELFF; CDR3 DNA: TGCGCCAGCAGCTTGATTACAGGGAGATCTTCCACCGGGGAGCTGTTTTTT
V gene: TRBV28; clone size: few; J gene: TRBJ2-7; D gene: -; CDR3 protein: CASSPRQWEQYF; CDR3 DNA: TGTGCCAGCAGTCCCCGACAGTGGGAGCAGTACTTC
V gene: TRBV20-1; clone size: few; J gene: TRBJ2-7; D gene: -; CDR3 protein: CSARDGVGEQYF; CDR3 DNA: TGCAGTGCTAGAGATGGGGTGGGCGAGCAGTACTTC
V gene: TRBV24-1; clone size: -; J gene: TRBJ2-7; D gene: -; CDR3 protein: CATSDRDTFSRNEQYF; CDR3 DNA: TGTGCCACCAGTGACCGGGACACCTTCTCTCGCAATGAGCAGTACTTC
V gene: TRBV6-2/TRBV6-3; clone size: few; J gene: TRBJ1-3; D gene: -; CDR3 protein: CASSYKTYSGNTIYF; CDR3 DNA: TGTGCCAGCAGTTACAAGACATACTCTGGAAACACCATATATTTT
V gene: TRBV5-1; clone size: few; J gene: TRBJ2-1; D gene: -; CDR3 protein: CASSMDSTYNEQFF; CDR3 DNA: TGCGCCAGCAGCATGGACAGCACCTACAATGAGCAGTTCTTC
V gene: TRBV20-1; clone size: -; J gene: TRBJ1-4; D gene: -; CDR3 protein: CSARDPAADEKLFF; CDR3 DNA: TGCAGTGCTAGAGATCCCGCGGCGGATGAAAAACTGTTTTTT
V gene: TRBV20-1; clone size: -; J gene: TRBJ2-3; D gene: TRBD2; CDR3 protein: CSAQYSGGADTQYF; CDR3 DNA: TGCAGTGCCCAGTACAGCGGGGGGGCAGATACGCAGTATTTT
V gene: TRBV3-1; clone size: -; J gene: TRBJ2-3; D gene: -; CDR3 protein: CASSQVPADTQYF; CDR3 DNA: TGTGCCAGCAGCCAAGTACCGGCGGATACGCAGTATTTT
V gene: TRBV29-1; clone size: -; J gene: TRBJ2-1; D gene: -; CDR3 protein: CSVDWVGLNSYNEQFF; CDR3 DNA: TGCAGCGTTGATTGGGTGGGGCTGAACTCCTACAATGAGCAGTTCTTC
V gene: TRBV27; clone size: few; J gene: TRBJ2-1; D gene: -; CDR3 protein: CASSFSGIYNEQFF; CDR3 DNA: TGTGCCAGCAGTTTTAGCGGAATCTACAATGAGCAGTTCTTC
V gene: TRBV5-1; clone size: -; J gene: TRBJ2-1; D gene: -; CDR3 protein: CANSKLDGEVSPNEQFF; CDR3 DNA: TGCGCCAACAGCAAACTCGACGGAGAGGTTTCCCCCAATGAGCAGTTCTTC
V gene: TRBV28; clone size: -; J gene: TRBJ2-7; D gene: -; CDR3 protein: CASSSRWYEQYF; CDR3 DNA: TGTGCCAGCAGTTCCCGTTGGTACGAGCAGTACTTC
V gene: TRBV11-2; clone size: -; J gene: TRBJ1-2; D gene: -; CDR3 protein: CASSLEGLVVGYTF; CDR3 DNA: TGTGCCAGCAGCTTAGAGGGGTTGGTTGTAGGCTACACCTTC
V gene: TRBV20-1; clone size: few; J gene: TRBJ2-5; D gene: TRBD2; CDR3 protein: CSASWTSATETQYF; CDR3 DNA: TGCAGTGCTAGCTGGACTAGCGCCACGGAGACCCAGTACTTC
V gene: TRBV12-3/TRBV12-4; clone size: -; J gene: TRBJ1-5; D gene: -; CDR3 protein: CASRRDPGRSQPQHF; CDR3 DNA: TGTGCCAGCAGGCGGGACCCCGGGCGTAGTCAGCCTCAGCATTTT
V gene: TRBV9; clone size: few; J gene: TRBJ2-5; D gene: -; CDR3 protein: CASSASDSQETQYF; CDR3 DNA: TGTGCCAGCAGCGCGTCTGACAGCCAAGAGACCCAGTACTTC
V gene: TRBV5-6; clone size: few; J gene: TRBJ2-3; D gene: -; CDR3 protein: CASRGPLYTDTQYF; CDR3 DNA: TGTGCCAGCCGGGGACCCCTCTACACAGATACGCAGTATTTT
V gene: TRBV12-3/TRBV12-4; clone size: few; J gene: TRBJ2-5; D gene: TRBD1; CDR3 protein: CASSPDRAGTQYF; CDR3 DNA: TGTGCCAGCAGTCCGGACAGGGCTGGGACCCAGTACTTC
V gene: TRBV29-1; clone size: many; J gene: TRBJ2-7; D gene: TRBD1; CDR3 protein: CSVRQGAGEQYF; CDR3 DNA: TGCAGCGTTAGACAGGGGGCCGGGGAGCAGTACTTC
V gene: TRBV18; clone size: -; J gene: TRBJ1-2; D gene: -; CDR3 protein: CASSPGYTDPNYGYTF; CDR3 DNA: TGTGCCAGCTCACCAGGGTATACAGACCCTAACTATGGCTACACCTTC
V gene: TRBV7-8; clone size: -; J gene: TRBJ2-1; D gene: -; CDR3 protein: CASSSGPGPASYNEQFF; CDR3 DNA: TGTGCCAGCAGCTCAGGCCCGGGACCAGCGTCCTACAATGAGCAGTTCTTC
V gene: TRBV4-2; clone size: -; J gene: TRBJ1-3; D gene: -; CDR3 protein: CASSQDGTGAKGNTIYF; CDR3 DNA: TGTGCCAGCAGCCAAGATGGCACAGGAGCTAAGGGAAACACCATATATTTT
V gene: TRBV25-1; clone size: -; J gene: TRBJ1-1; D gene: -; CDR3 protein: CASSEYLGRGRTEAFF; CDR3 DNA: TGTGCCAGCAGTGAATATCTGGGCAGGGGACGGACTGAAGCTTTCTTT
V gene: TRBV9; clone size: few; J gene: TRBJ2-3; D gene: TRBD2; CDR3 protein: CASSAGLAGVGDTQYF; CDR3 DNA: TGTGCCAGCAGCGCGGGACTAGCGGGGGTGGGGGATACGCAGTATTTT
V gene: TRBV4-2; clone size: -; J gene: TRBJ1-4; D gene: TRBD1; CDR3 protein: CASSQNPGTENEKLFF; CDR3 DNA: TGTGCCAGCAGCCAGAATCCCGGGACAGAGAATGAAAAACTGTTTTTT
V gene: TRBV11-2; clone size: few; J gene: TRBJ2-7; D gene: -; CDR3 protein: CASSLGASMTYEQYF; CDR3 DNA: TGTGCCAGCAGCTTAGGCGCCTCCATGACCTACGAGCAGTACTTC
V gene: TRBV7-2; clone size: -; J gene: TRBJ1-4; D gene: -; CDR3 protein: CASTAGGTTNEKLFF; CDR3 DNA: TGTGCCAGCACCGCGGGAGGGACAACTAATGAAAAACTGTTTTTT
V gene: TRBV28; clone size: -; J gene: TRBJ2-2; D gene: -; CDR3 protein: CASSSPSAGTGELFF; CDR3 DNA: TGTGCCAGCAGTTCTCCTTCGGCCGGCACCGGGGAGCTGTTTTTT
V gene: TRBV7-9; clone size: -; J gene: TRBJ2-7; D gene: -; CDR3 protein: CASSLNLEPYEQYF; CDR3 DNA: TGTGCCAGCAGCTTAAATCTAGAACCGTACGAGCAGTACTTC
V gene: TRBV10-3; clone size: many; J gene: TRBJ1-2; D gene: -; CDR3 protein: CAISTLGMRYGYTF; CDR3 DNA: TGTGCCATCAGTACTCTGGGGATGAGGTATGGCTACACCTTC